The 5 T cell receptor beta chains below all came from one sample that was sequenced in a study of T cell responses to AZD1222 COVID-19 vaccine. Generated by immunoSEQ multiplex PCR, the TCRdb table keeps only in-frame clones and is missing some. The sample consists of some 150,000 clones, 85% to 95% of them appearing once. Source: peripheral blood, taken 28 days after the second AZD1222 dose. The source of these receptors is an adult who received the AZD1222 COVID-19 vaccine.

This chain links TRBV7-2 with TRBJ1-5, with D possibly matching TRBD1 (6 bases). CDR1 is SGHTA and CDR2 is FQGNSA in the germline V gene. The CDR3 runs to 14 residues. Trimming left V 0 bases short and J 7 bases short, with 10 bases between. In DNA form, the CDR3 reads TGTGCCAGCAGCTTAGCGGCAGGGGAGCAGCCCCAGCATTTT. It is translated as CASSLAAGEQPQHF.

The V and J genes are TRBV5-1 and TRBJ1-4; 9 nucleotides line up with TRBD1. The V gene end was trimmed by 2 bases and the J gene end by 6 bases; junction bases not matched to a gene: 11. In germline, CDR1 is SGHRS, CDR2 YFSETQ. This CDR3 has 17 residues. The CDR3 here is CASSLYRGRDPDEKLFF. The CDR3 bases are TGCGCCAGCAGCTTATACAGGGGGCGAGATCCGGATGAAAAACTGTTTTTT.

Written as DNA, the CDR3 is TGTGCCAGCAGCCGACAGATAGATTCTGAAGCTTTCTTT. As protein: CASSRQIDSEAFF. The rearrangement links TRBV7-3 to TRBJ1-1; tentatively, D is TRBD1 (5 bases). Trimming removed 5 bases at V and 6 bases at J, with 13 bases between. This CDR3 spans 13 amino acids. Germline CDR1 SGHTA, CDR2 FQGTGA.

The V and J genes are TRBV7-2 and TRBJ1-2; 10 bases agree with TRBD1. Germline V CDR1 and CDR2: SGHTA, FQGNSA. J was trimmed by 6 bases and V by 7 bases; bases with no gene match: 11. The CDR3 is 15 residues long. CDR3 sequence: CASTRDRGYPDGYTF. CDR3 DNA sequence: TGTGCCAGCACACGGGACAGGGGTTACCCTGATGGCTACACCTTC.

The chain has TRBV28 and TRBJ2-5; no definite D call. The CDR3 consists of 15 residues. Trimming shortened V by 2 bases and J by 3 bases, and 13 bases separated the two germline ends. The germline V gene encodes CDR1 MDHEN and CDR2 SYDVKM. The CDR3 sequence is CASSLPYAGKETQYF. CDR3 sequence (DNA): TGTGCCAGCAGTTTACCCTACGCCGGAAAAGAGACCCAGTACTTC.